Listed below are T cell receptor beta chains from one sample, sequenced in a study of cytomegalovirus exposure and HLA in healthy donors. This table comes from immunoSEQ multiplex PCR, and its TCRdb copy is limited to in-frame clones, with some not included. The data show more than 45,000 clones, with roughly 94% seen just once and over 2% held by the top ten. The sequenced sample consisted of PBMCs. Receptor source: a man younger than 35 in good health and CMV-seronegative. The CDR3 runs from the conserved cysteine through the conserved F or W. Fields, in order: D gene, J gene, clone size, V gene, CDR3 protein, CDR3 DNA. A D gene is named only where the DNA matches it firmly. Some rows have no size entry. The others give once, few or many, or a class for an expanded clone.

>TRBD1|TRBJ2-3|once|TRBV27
CASSRNRGPTDTQYF
TGTGCCAGCAGTAGAAACAGGGGGCCGACAGATACGCAGTATTTT
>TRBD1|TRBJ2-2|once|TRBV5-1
CASSLERQGNTGELFF
TGCGCCAGCAGCTTGGAAAGACAGGGGAACACCGGGGAGCTGTTTTTT
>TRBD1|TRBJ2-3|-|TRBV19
CATVRDRGTDTQYF
TGTGCCACAGTCCGGGACAGGGGAACAGATACGCAGTATTTT
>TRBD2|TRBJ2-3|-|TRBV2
CASSYGGRVSDTQYF
TGTGCCAGCAGTTATGGCGGGAGGGTCTCAGATACGCAGTATTTT
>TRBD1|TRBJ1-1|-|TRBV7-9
CASSSYRTGDTEAFF
TGTGCCAGCAGCTCCTATCGGACAGGAGACACTGAAGCTTTCTTT
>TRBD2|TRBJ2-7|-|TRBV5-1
CASSGRAGTYEQYF
TGCGCCAGCAGCGGGAGGGCCGGGACCTACGAGCAGTACTTC
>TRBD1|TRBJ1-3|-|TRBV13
CASSLGGTGAYTIYF
TGTGCCAGCAGCTTAGGAGGGACAGGGGCATACACCATATATTTT
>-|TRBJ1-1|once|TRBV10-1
CASSEASTGGTEAFF
TGCGCCAGCAGTGAGGCCTCAACGGGGGGGACTGAAGCTTTCTTT
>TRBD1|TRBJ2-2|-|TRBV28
CASSIPQTGGPNTGELFF
TGTGCCAGCAGTATACCTCAGACAGGGGGCCCGAACACCGGGGAGCTGTTTTTT
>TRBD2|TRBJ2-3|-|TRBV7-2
CASSLTSGSADTQYF
TGTGCCAGCAGCCTCACTAGCGGGAGCGCAGATACGCAGTATTTT
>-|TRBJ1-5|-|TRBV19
CASKVQGYSNQPQHF
TGTGCCAGTAAGGTGCAGGGCTATAGCAATCAGCCCCAGCATTTT
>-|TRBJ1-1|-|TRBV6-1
CASSEASRGGTEAFF
TGTGCCAGCAGTGAAGCCTCCAGGGGTGGCACTGAAGCTTTCTTT
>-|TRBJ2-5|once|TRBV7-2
CASSLEPIAVGSQYF
TGTGCCAGCAGCCTCGAGCCCATAGCCGTCGGGTCCCAGTACTTC
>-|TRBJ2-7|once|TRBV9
CASSDGGPYEQYF
TGTGCCAGCAGCGACGGAGGGCCTTACGAGCAGTACTTC
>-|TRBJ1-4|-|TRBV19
CASIPAGGEKLFF
TGTGCCAGTATCCCTGCGGGTGGAGAAAAACTGTTTTTT
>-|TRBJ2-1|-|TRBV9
CASSVLGLGTYNEQFF
TGTGCCAGCAGCGTATTAGGTCTGGGCACCTACAATGAGCAGTTCTTC
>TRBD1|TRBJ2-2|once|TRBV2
CASSPGQGHGELFF
TGTGCCAGCAGTCCGGGACAGGGCCACGGGGAGCTGTTTTTT
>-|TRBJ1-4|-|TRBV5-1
CASSLLPGEKLFF
TGCGCCAGCAGCTTGTTACCGGGGGAAAAACTGTTTTTT